This T cell receptor beta chain was observed in a study of cytomegalovirus exposure and HLA in healthy donors. Germline lookup yields CDR1 GTSNPN and CDR2 SVGIG (reference sequence). V shed 1 base and J shed 0 bases, with 11 bases lying between them. This CDR3 has 15 residues. Overall study results and limits: According to reports, the classifier identified cytomegalovirus status with high specificity and sensitivity.

Turning to this clone: No antigen is known for it.

PCR involved 60 Vbeta and 13 Jbeta primers. Data came from immunoSEQ multiplex PCR; TCRdb stores just in-frame clones and leaves some out. The sample records 95,000 to 100,000 clones, approximately 80% being singletons. V usage is TRBV30 and J usage is TRBJ2-3, with no clear D. Specimen: PBMCs. The TCR sequence derives from a woman aged 55 to 70 in good health and CMV-seronegative. CDR3 amino acids: CAWSGPSRSTDTQYF. The CDR3 DNA is TGTGCCTGGAGTGGTCCATCACGGAGCACAGATACGCAGTATTTT. Full variable domain (outside the CDR3, taken from reference TRBV30 and TRBJ2-3): SQTIHQWPATLVQPVGSPLSLECTVEGTSNPNLYWYRQAAGRGLQLLFYSVGIGQISSEVPQNLSASRPQDRQFILSSKKLLLSDSGFYLCAWSGPSRSTDTQYFGPGTRLTVL.